These T cell receptor beta chains were read from a single sample in a study of regulatory T cells in long-lasting Graves disease. TCRdb reanalysed the multiplex PCR reads using MiXCR and keeps one entry per CDR3 protein. The sample has roughly 300,000 distinct CDR3 sequences, around 20% seen once. The source was peripheral blood mononuclear cells (PBMCs), collected when the disease was refractory, from a patient treated with antithyroid drugs. The receptor source for this set is a female donor with Graves disease. CDR3s include the opening cysteine and the closing phenylalanine or tryptophan. A D gene is named only where the DNA matches it firmly. Clone size appears in some rows only: once, few, many, or a class for an expanded clone.

TRBD2,few,TRBV4-3,TRBJ2-7,TGCGCCAGCAGCCAGCGGGAGGGCTACGAGCAGTACTTC,CASSQREGYEQYF
TRBD2,few,TRBV6-1,TRBJ2-5,TGTGCCAGCAGGAAGGGACTAGCGGGAGAGACCCAGTACTTC,CASRKGLAGETQYF
TRBD2,many,TRBV28,TRBJ2-7,TGTGCCAGCAGTTTATTTACGGGAGGGCTGTCCGAGCAGTACTTC,CASSLFTGGLSEQYF
NA,many,TRBV2,TRBJ2-1,TGTGCCAGCAGATCCAGCGGGAAGGGGGACAATGAGCAGTTCTTC,CASRSSGKGDNEQFF
NA,many,TRBV28,TRBJ2-5,TGTGCCAGCAGTTTATGGGGTTCTCGTGAGACCCAGTACTTC,CASSLWGSRETQYF
NA,few,TRBV30,TRBJ1-5,TGTGCCTGGAGTCCCAGTAGAAATCAGCCCCAGCATTTT,CAWSPSRNQPQHF
TRBD2,few,TRBV6-2/TRBV6-3,TRBJ2-7,TGTGCCGCCAGCCAAGCGGGGCTGTACGAGCAGTACTTC,CAASQAGLYEQYF
TRBD2,many,TRBV29-1,TRBJ2-5,TGCAGCGTCCGTAGCGGGGAAGAGACCCAGTACTTC,CSVRSGEETQYF
TRBD2,NA,TRBV12-3/TRBV12-4,TRBJ2-2,TGTGCCAGCAGTAGTGGACTAGAGGACACCGGGGAGCTGTTTTTT,CASSSGLEDTGELFF
TRBD2,many,TRBV28,TRBJ2-5,TGTGCCAGCAATCCTTCAGCGGGAGGGCCGTCGGAGACCCAGTACTTC,CASNPSAGGPSETQYF
TRBD1,NA,TRBV19,TRBJ1-6,TGTGCCAGTAGTCCCGACCGACAGGGCAGCTCACCCCTCCACTTT,CASSPDRQGSSPLHF
NA,few,TRBV27,TRBJ2-7,TGTGCCAGCAGTTCCCAGCATGGGGGGAACGCCTACGAGCAGTACTTC,CASSSQHGGNAYEQYF
TRBD2,many,TRBV7-8,TRBJ2-5,TGTGCCAGCAGAACAGGACTAGCGGGAGGGCGGAGTTCAGAGACCCAGTACTTC,CASRTGLAGGRSSETQYF
NA,few,TRBV7-2,TRBJ2-2,TGTGCCAGCAGCTTATCCCGGGAGAGCGTCGGGGGGCTGTTTTTT,CASSLSRESVGGLFF
NA,once,TRBV6-2/TRBV6-3,TRBJ1-5,TGTGCCAACGCAGGACAGCTTAGCAATCAGCCCCAGCATTTT,CANAGQLSNQPQHF
NA,NA,TRBV10-3,TRBJ2-7,TGTGCCATCAGTGAGATGGACGGGGATTACGAGCAGTACTTC,CAISEMDGDYEQYF
NA,NA,TRBV27,TRBJ1-2,TGTGCCAGCAGGGGGTTGAGGGACACTCTCTATGGCTACACCTTC,CASRGLRDTLYGYTF
NA,once,TRBV6-2/TRBV6-3,TRBJ2-1,TGTGCCAGCAGTCCCAGCCAGGGGCCTTACAATGAGCAGTTCTTC,CASSPSQGPYNEQFF
TRBD2,NA,TRBV13,TRBJ2-7,TGTGCCAGCAGCTTACCGGGGACTAGCGGTTACGAGCAGTACTTC,CASSLPGTSGYEQYF
NA,NA,TRBV28,TRBJ1-1,TGTGCCAGCAAGGTCGGCCACACTGAAGCTTTCTTT,CASKVGHTEAFF
TRBD2,NA,TRBV18,TRBJ2-7,TGTGCCAGCTCACCTTCCGCGGGAGATAACTACGAGCAGTACTTC,CASSPSAGDNYEQYF
TRBD1,many,TRBV28,TRBJ2-7,TGTGCCAGCACCCCGCTGGGACAGGGTCCCAACGAGCAGTACTTC,CASTPLGQGPNEQYF
NA,many,TRBV12-3/TRBV12-4,TRBJ2-5,TGTGCCAGCACTAAAAACCAAGAGACCCAGTACTTC,CASTKNQETQYF
NA,few,TRBV2,TRBJ2-1,TGTGCCAGCACCGACGTTCGGGGGCCTTACCACCCTAATGAGCAGTTCTTC,CASTDVRGPYHPNEQFF
NA,many,TRBV3-1,TRBJ2-5,TGTGCCAGCAGCCAAGATTTAGGCCCCCCGTGCTTC,CASSQDLGPPCF
NA,NA,TRBV28,TRBJ2-3,TGTGCCAGCAGTTTAAGGCGGGAAGCAGATACGCAGTATTTT,CASSLRREADTQYF
NA,NA,TRBV10-3,TRBJ2-1,TGTGCCATCAGACGGGGGGCGGGAGCGGAGTCCTACAATGAGCAGTTCTTC,CAIRRGAGAESYNEQFF
NA,NA,TRBV29-1,TRBJ1-1,TGCAGCGTTGCCCCCAGGGGAGTGGGAACTGAAGCTTTCTTT,CSVAPRGVGTEAFF
NA,NA,TRBV20-1,TRBJ1-1,TGCAGTGCTAGGGGCTATAGTCTGGGATGGAACACTGAAGCTTTCTTT,CSARGYSLGWNTEAFF
TRBD1,NA,TRBV4-3,TRBJ1-5,TGCGCCAGCAGCCAAGATCTGGGACAGGGAGTTGAGCCCCAGCATTTT,CASSQDLGQGVEPQHF
TRBD2,many,TRBV7-2,TRBJ2-7,TGTGCCAGCAGCTTAGGGATTTCGGGAGGGCCGACCTACGAGCAGTACTTC,CASSLGISGGPTYEQYF
TRBD2,NA,TRBV19,TRBJ2-1,TGTGCCACCCCGGGGGGTCGCCAGTCTCCCCGCCAGCAGTTCTTC,CATPGGRQSPRQQFF
NA,few,TRBV7-2,TRBJ2-7,TGTGCCAGCAGCTTAGAGGCGGGCTGGACCTACGAGCAGTACTTC,CASSLEAGWTYEQYF
NA,many,TRBV2,TRBJ1-1,TGTGCCAGCGACAGAAACACTGAAGCTTTCTTT,CASDRNTEAFF
TRBD2,NA,TRBV15,TRBJ2-1,TGTGTCACCAGCAGAGATGCAGCGGGAGGCTCGCAGTTCTTC,CVTSRDAAGGSQFF
NA,many,TRBV20-1,TRBJ1-1,TGCAGTGCCCACCCTACAGGGACTCTAGGCGCTGAAGCTTTCTTT,CSAHPTGTLGAEAFF
TRBD2,NA,TRBV12-3/TRBV12-4,TRBJ2-6,TGTGCCAGTAGTCAAGTGGGGGGGTGGGAGCGCTCTGGGGCCAACGTCCTGACTTTC,CASSQVGGWERSGANVLTF
TRBD2,many,TRBV6-1,TRBJ2-4,TGTGCCAGCAGCCCCACTAGCGGGAGAGCGACCATTCAGTACTTC,CASSPTSGRATIQYF
TRBD2,few,TRBV20-1,TRBJ2-7,TGCAGTGCCAGCCACTTGGGTAGCGGGAGGGTACGGGACGAGCAGTACTTC,CSASHLGSGRVRDEQYF
NA,NA,TRBV20-1,TRBJ2-7,TGCAGTGCTAGAGATCCTAGCTCCTACGAGCAGTACTTC,CSARDPSSYEQYF
NA,NA,TRBV12-3/TRBV12-4,TRBJ2-5,TGTGCCAGCAGCGCCCAGGGAGCGGCGGAGGCGATCCAAGAGACCCAGTACTTC,CASSAQGAAEAIQETQYF
NA,many,TRBV2,TRBJ2-7,TGTGCCAGCCGCGGGGGCGTACTGTACTTC,CASRGGVLYF
NA,NA,TRBV9,TRBJ1-6,TGTGCCACACATCGGTCACCCCTCCACTTT,CATHRSPLHF
NA,many,TRBV7-2,TRBJ2-1,TGTGCCAGCAGCTCCCGACTAGTTGTTGATGAGCAGTTCTTC,CASSSRLVVDEQFF
NA,few,TRBV6-1,TRBJ1-1,TGTGCCAGCAGGAACTTGGACAGGAACACTGAAGCTTTCTTT,CASRNLDRNTEAFF
NA,many,TRBV27,TRBJ2-7,TGTGCCAGCAGTTTCTTCGGTAGCAGCAACGAGCAGTACTTC,CASSFFGSSNEQYF
NA,NA,TRBV3-1,TRBJ2-5,TGTGCCAGCAGCCAAAAAGGGGTGCGGGAGACCCAGTACTTC,CASSQKGVRETQYF
NA,many,TRBV6-9,TRBJ1-1,TGTGCCAGCAGTTACACCAGAGACACTGAAGCTTTCTTT,CASSYTRDTEAFF
TRBD1,many,TRBV12-3/TRBV12-4,TRBJ1-5,TGTGCCAGCACCTCAGGGGGGGGCGGTCAGCCCCAGCATTTT,CASTSGGGGQPQHF
NA,many,TRBV11-2,TRBJ2-3,TGTGCCAGCAGCCCACCCGAAGGAACAGATACGCAGTATTTT,CASSPPEGTDTQYF
NA,few,TRBV10-2,TRBJ2-7,TGCGCCAGCAGTGTGGGATACTACGAGCAGTACTTC,CASSVGYYEQYF
NA,few,TRBV4-2,TRBJ2-7,TGTGCCAGCAGCCAAGACGGGCAATCCTCCTACGAGCAGTACTTC,CASSQDGQSSYEQYF
NA,few,TRBV6-5,TRBJ1-1,TGTGCCAGCAGTTTCGGGGGGACGAACACTGAAGCTTTCTTT,CASSFGGTNTEAFF
NA,many,TRBV28,TRBJ2-7,TGTGCCAGCAGATCCCCGGGTCTCGAGCAGTACTTC,CASRSPGLEQYF
NA,NA,TRBV7-2,TRBJ1-2,TGTGCCAGCAGCTTAGGCCCCCTATATGGCTACACCTTC,CASSLGPLYGYTF
NA,NA,TRBV28,TRBJ1-6,TGTGCCGGATCAGTCGGGTCCTATAATTCACCCCTCCACTTT,CAGSVGSYNSPLHF
TRBD1,many,TRBV7-2,TRBJ2-7,TGTGCCAGCAGCATTTCCGGGACAGGGTTCCACGAGCAGTACTTC,CASSISGTGFHEQYF